The source of this TCR beta chain is a study of blood T cell repertoires in COVID-19 (TCRdb year 2020). Regarding the complete study: Samples covering the acute and convalescent phases of COVID-19 were provided by collaborators in the United States, Italy and Spain. The prospective study material was composed of cDNA or gDNA derived from T cells, B-cell-depleted T cells, or PBMCs. Subjects who had been exposed to COVID-19, were actively infected with it, or had recovered from it provided the deeply sampled blood TCRbeta repertoires that made up the dataset. The repertoires were released in a freely available public database meant as a resource for research on the immune response to SARS-CoV-2. The samples were drawn from two sources: the first 160 participants of the ongoing ImmuneRACE study, and 1,254 subjects contributed by 6 global collaborators. Nearly every sample came with metadata listing a de-identified subject ID, COVID-19 status, age in years and sex. Where available, HLA class I and class II types were taken from metadata supplied by the sample provider and were not determined by assay-based typing.

Another Seattle source contributed samples from volunteer blood donors who had recovered from COVID-19. Whole blood was collected in K2EDTA tubes by collaborating institutions according to the institutions' own protocols. Collaborator samples were shipped for TCRbeta analysis as frozen whole blood, isolated PBMCs, or DNA extracted from either sample type. Broad study findings and their caveats: The quantity of clinical and demographic metadata differed by source and by participant and was supplied without curation.

From cysteine to phenylalanine, the CDR3 is 12 amino acids long. The sequence is cut down to CDR3 DNA, 36 bases in frame from base 1. Via the germline V gene, CDR1 is SQVTM and CDR2 ANQGSEA. For this clone: It has no known antigen specificity. One end of the junction fails to match germline, which may point to a read error.

TCRbeta CDR3 regions were amplified from genomic DNA by means of the immunoSEQ Assay, a bias-controlled multiplex PCR. On the authors' methods: Within the assay, amplification of reference gene primers was used to estimate how many nucleated cells each sample contained. Sequence reads were collapsed and filtered to measure the absolute abundance of every unique TCRbeta CDR3 rearrangement. For each sample, productive Simpson clonality was calculated as the square root of Simpson's diversity index across productive rearrangements. TCRdb mirrors the immuneACCESS table, restricted to in-frame sequences. Some clones are absent from its copies; in checked studies, under half trace to an unresolved V gene, and the reason for the others is unknown. Clone size and V and J calls were adopted from that table, with D and trimming inferred from the DNA. A total of some 110,000 clones appear in this sample, about 86% of them only once. Clones ranked in the top ten supply 7.9% of the sample.

The chain couples TRBV29-1 to TRBJ2-3, and TRBD2 aligns with 9 junction nucleotides. Sequencing was carried out using peripheral blood. The receptor's source is a man between 70 and 80 years old who had recovered from COVID-19. CDR3 sequence: CSVEDQGGRAHF. The DNA is as follows: TGCAGCGTTGAAGATCAGGGCGGGAGGGCTCATTTT.